The 8 T cell receptor beta chains in this list originate from one sample, sequenced in a study of beta chain features in type 1 diabetes. Study-level results: Patients with Type 1 diabetes showed moderately but significantly shorter TCRB CDR3s in all four CD4+ subsets.

TCRB transcripts that were expressed got sequenced, as all of the isolated RNA had been reverse transcribed. TCRdb's copy holds only in-frame clones and misses some; the assay was immunoSEQ multiplex PCR. The sample lists under 150,000 clones; 7.5% to 9.5% were seen once. The antigens of these receptors remain unknown. Sequenced: central memory CD4+ T cells from blood. The receptor source for this set is a man in his thirties or forties with type 1 diabetes.

There are a few counts of this clone. The CDR3 bases are TGTGCCAGCAGCCCCGACAGGAAAGAGACCCAGTACTTC. It specifies CASSPDRKETQYF. This chain links TRBV2 with TRBJ2-5; tentatively, D is TRBD1 (6 bases). Germline CDR1 is SNHLY and CDR2 is FYNNEI. CDR3 length: 13 residues. V lost 6 bases to trimming and J lost 3 bases, with 11 bases between them.

This clone was observed a few times. Sequence at one end of the junction differs from germline and may be a read error. This chain links TRBV2 with TRBJ1-6; 8 bases agree with TRBD1. This CDR3 comprises 14 residues. Germline V CDR1 and CDR2: SNHLY, FYNNEI. CDR3 residues: CASRDRGYNSPLHF. The CDR3 nucleotides read TGTGCCAGCCGTGACAGGGGCTATAATTCACCCCTCCACTTT.

V usage is TRBV28 and J usage is TRBJ1-2, with TRBD1 matching over 8 bases. V gave up 6 bases and J gave up 5 bases; unmatched junction bases: 5. Germline V CDR1 and CDR2: MDHEN, SYDVKM. The CDR3 contains 13 residues. Here the CDR3 reads CASSQTGAYGYTF. The CDR3 bases are TGTGCCAGCAGCCAGACAGGGGCGTATGGCTACACCTTC.

This clone turned up a few times. V usage is TRBV5-1 and J usage is TRBJ2-5; maybe TRBD1 (6 bases). CDR1 and CDR2 from the germline V gene are SGHRS and YFSETQ. The length of the CDR3 is 14 residues. V gave up 0 bases and J gave up 4 bases, with 10 bases separating them. CDR3 bases: TGCGCCAGCAGCTTGGGTCCAGGGGCAGAGACCCAGTACTTC. Its protein product is CASSLGPGAETQYF.

The chain employs TRBV4-2 and TRBJ2-7; 7 positions agree with TRBD2. Germline-derived CDR1 and CDR2 are LGHNA and YNFKEQ. The CDR3 is 17 amino acids. V shed 0 bases and J 1 base; nucleotides not matched to a gene: 9. The CDR3 protein is CASSQDTTAGPSYEQYF. DNA for the CDR3: TGTGCCAGCAGCCAAGATACGACAGCGGGGCCATCCTACGAGCAGTACTTC.

V is TRBV28 and J is TRBJ2-2, with D tentatively TRBD2 (6 bases). The CDR3 covers 13 residues. From germline, CDR1 is MDHEN and CDR2 SYDVKM. V was cut by 11 bases and J by 2 bases, with 12 bases left in between. As DNA, the CDR3 is TGTGCCTCCCGGACTACCAACACCGGGGAGCTGTTTTTT. Encoded protein: CASRTTNTGELFF.

The J gene is TRBJ2-1, the V gene TRBV28; TRBD2 aligns across 9 bases. Germline values: CDR1 MDHEN, CDR2 SYDVKM. The CDR3 totals 16 residues. Unmatched junction bases numbered 10, after V lost 6 bases and J lost 4 bases. The CDR3 loop reads CASSPFQSGGYNEQFF. The CDR3 DNA sequence: TGTGCCAGCAGCCCATTCCAAAGCGGGGGGTACAATGAGCAGTTCTTC.

This clone was seen a few times. The V call is TRBV9, the J call TRBJ1-1; 7 bases align to TRBD1. V trimming: 4 bases; J trimming: 11 bases; junction bases outside the gene matches: 17. From germline, CDR1 is SGDLS and CDR2 YYNGEE. The CDR3 length is 15 residues. The CDR3 nucleotides are TGTGCCAGCAGCCCCGGGCTACAGGGGCAGGGTAGTGCTTTCTTT. Amino acid sequence: CASSPGLQGQGSAFF.